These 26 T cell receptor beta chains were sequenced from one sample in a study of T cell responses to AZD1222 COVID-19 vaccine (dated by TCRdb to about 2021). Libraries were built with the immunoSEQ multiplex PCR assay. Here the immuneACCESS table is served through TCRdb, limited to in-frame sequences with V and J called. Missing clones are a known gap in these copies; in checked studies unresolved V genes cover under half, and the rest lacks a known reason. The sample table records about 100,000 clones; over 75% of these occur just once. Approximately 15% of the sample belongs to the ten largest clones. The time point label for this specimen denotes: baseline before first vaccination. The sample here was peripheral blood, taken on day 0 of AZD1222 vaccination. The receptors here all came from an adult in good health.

CDR3 amino acids: CVRSLFLAGDSAKETQYF. CDR3 bases: TGTGTCAGAAGCCTCTTCCTAGCGGGAGACTCAGCAAAAGAGACCCAGTACTTC. The chain has TRBV7-5 and TRBJ2-5; the table names TRBD2, a call not compared with the DNA. TRBV7-5 is a known pseudogene. The CDR3 is 18 residues long.

CDR3 coding DNA: TGTGCCAGCAGCTTGCTCTTCGTGGGTGAAGCTTTCTTT. Amino acid sequence: CASSLLFVGEAFF. The rearrangement links TRBV7-2 to TRBJ1-1; no definite D call. In germline, CDR1 is SGHTA, CDR2 FQGNSA. With 3 bases removed from V and 7 bases from J, the gap between germline ends came to 12 bases. The CDR3 length is 13 residues. Filled out from reference TRBV7-2 and TRBJ1-1, the complete variable domain reads GAGVSQSPSNKVTEKGKDVELRCDPISGHTALYWYRQSLGQGLEFLIYFQGNSAPDKSGLPSDRFSAERTGGSVSTLTIQRTQQEDSAVYLCASSLLFVGEAFFGQGTRLTVV.

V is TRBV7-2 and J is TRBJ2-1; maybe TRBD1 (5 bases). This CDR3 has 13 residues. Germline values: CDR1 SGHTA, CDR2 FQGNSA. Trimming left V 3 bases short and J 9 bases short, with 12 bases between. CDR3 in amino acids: CASSLDMASEQFF. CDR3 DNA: TGTGCCAGCAGCTTGGACATGGCTAGTGAGCAGTTCTTC.

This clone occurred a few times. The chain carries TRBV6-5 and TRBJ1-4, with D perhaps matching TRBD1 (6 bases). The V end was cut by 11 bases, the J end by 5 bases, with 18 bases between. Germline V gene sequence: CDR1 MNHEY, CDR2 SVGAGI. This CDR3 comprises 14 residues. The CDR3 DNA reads TGTGCCGCACTACCAGGGGCGAGCAATGAAAAACTGTTTTTT. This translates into CAALPGASNEKLFF.

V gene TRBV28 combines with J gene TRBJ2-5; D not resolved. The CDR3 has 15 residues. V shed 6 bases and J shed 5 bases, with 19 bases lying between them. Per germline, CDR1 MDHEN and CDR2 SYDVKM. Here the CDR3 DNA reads TGTGCCAGCAGGCCCGGCTCTCGAAACATGGAGACCCAGTACTTC. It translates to CASRPGSRNMETQYF.

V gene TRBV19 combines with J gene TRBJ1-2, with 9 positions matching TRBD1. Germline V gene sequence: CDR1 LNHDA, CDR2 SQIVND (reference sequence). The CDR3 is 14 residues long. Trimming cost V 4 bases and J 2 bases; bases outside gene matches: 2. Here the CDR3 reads CASSTGTGNYGYTF. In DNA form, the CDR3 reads TGTGCCAGTAGTACCGGGACAGGGAACTATGGCTACACCTTC. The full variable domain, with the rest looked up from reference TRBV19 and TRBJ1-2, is DGGITQSPKYLFRKEGQNVTLSCEQNLNHDAMYWYRQDPGQGLRLIYYSQIVNDFQKGDIAEGYSVSREKKESFPLTVTSAQKNPTAFYLCASSTGTGNYGYTFGSGTRLTVV.

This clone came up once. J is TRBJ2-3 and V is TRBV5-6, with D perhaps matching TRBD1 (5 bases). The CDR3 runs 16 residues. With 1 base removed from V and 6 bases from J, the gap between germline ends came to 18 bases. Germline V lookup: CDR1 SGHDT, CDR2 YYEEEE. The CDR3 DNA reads TGTGCCAGCAGCTTGTTAGAGGCAGGGCCTCGGGATACGCAGTATTTT. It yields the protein CASSLLEAGPRDTQYF.

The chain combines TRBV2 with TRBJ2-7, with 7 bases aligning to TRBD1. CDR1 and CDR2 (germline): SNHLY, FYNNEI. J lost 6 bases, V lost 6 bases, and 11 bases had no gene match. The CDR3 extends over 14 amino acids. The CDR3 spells CASRETGITGEQYF. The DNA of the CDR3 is TGTGCCAGCAGAGAGACAGGGATTACTGGCGAGCAGTACTTC. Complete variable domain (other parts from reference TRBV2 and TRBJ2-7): EPEVTQTPSHQVTQMGQEVILRCVPISNHLYFYWYRQILGQKVEFLVSFYNNEISEKSEIFDDQFSVERPDGSNFTLKIRSTKLEDSAMYFCASRETGITGEQYFGPGTRLTVT.

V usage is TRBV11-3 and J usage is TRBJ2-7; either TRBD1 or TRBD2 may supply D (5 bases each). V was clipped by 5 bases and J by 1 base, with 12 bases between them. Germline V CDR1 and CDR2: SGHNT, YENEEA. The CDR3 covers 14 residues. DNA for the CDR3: TGTGCCAGCAGCCTGGGGGACGGATCCTACGAGCAGTACTTC. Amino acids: CASSLGDGSYEQYF.

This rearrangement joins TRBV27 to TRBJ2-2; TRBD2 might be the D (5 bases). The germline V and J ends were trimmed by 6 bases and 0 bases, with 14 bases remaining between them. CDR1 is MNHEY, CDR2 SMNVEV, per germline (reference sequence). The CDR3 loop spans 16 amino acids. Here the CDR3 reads CASSLFGGPNTGELFF. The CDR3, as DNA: TGTGCCAGCAGCCTGTTCGGCGGGCCGAACACCGGGGAGCTGTTTTTT.

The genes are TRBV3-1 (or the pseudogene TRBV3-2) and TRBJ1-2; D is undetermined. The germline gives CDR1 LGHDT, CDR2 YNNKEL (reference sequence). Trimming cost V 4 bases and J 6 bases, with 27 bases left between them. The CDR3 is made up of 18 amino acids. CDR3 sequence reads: CASSPDIGAPGIRNGYTF. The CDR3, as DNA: TGTGCCAGCAGCCCAGACATAGGTGCTCCAGGTATCAGGAATGGCTACACCTTC.

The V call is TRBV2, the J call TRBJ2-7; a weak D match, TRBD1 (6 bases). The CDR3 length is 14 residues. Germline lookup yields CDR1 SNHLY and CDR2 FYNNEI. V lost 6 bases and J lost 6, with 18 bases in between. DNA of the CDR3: TGTGCCAGCAGAGGAGCGACAGGAAAAGGCGAGCAGTACTTC. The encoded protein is CASRGATGKGEQYF.

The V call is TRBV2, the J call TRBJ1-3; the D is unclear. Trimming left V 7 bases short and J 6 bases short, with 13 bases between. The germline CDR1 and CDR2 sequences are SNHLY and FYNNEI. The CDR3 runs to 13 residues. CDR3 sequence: CASKAKWVNTIYF. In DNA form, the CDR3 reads TGTGCCAGCAAGGCTAAGTGGGTAAACACCATATATTTT.

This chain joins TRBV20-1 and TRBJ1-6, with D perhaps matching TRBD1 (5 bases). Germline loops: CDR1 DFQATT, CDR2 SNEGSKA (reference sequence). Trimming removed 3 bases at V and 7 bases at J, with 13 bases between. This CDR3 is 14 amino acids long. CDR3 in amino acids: CSASGAVENSPLHF. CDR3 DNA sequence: TGCAGTGCTAGTGGGGCAGTAGAGAATTCACCCCTCCACTTT.

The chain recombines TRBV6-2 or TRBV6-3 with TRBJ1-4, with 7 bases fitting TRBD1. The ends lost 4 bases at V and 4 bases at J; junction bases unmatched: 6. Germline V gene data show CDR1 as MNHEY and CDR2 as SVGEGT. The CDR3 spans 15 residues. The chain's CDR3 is CASSFPGQSNEKLFF. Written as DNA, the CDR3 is TGTGCCAGCAGTTTTCCGGGACAGAGTAATGAAAAACTGTTTTTT.

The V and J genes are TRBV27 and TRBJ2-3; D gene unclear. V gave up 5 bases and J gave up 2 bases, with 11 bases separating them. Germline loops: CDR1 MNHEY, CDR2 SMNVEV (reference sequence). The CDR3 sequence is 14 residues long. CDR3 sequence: CASSPTLATDTQYF. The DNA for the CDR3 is TGTGCCAGCAGTCCAACCTTAGCCACAGATACGCAGTATTTT.

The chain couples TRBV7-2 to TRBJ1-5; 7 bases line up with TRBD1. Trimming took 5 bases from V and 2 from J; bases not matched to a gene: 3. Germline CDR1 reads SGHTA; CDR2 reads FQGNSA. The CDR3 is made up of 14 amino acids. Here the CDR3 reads CASSRQGGNQPQHF. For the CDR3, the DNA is TGTGCCAGCAGCAGACAGGGCGGCAATCAGCCCCAGCATTTT.

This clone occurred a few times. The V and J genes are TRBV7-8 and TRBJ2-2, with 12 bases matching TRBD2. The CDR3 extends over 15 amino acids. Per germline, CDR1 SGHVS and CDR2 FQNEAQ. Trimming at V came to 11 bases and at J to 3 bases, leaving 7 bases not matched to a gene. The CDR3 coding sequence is TGTGCCTCTCGACTAGCGGGAGATTACACCGGGGAGCTGTTTTTT. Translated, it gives CASRLAGDYTGELFF.

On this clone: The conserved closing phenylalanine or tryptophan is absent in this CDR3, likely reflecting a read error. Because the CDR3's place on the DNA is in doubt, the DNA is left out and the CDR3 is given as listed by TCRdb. The CDR3 sequence is CASSLGLAGELEL. J is TRBJ2-7 and V is TRBV7-9; whether TRBD2, the table's D call, matches the DNA was not checked. The CDR3 extends over 13 residues, inclusive of both ends. From germline, CDR1 is SEHNR and CDR2 FQNEAQ (reference sequence).

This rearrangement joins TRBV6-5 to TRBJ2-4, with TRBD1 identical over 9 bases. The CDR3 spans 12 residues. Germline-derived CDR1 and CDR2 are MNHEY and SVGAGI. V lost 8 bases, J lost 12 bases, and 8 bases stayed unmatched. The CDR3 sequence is CASVGQGRTQYF. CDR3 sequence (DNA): TGTGCCAGCGTCGGACAGGGGAGGACTCAGTACTTC.

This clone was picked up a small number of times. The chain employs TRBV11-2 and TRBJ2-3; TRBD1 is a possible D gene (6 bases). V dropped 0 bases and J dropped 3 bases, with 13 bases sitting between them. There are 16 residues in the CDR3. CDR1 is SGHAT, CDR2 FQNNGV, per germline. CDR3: CASSLDPGAATDTQYF. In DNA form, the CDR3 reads TGTGCCAGCAGCTTAGACCCAGGGGCGGCTACAGATACGCAGTATTTT.

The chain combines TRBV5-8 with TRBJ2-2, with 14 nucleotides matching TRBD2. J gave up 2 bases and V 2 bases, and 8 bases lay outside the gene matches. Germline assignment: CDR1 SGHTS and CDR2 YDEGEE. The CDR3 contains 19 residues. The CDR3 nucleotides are TGTGCCAGCAGCTTCTTGGGGACTAGCGGGAGTGGTAACACCGGGGAGCTGTTTTTT. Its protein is CASSFLGTSGSGNTGELFF. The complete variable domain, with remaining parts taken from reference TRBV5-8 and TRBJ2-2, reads EAGVTQSPTHLIKTRGQQATLRCSPISGHTSVYWYQQALGLGLQFLLWYDEGEERNRGNFPPRFSGRQFPNYSSELNVNALELEDSALYLCASSFLGTSGSGNTGELFFGEGSRLTVL.

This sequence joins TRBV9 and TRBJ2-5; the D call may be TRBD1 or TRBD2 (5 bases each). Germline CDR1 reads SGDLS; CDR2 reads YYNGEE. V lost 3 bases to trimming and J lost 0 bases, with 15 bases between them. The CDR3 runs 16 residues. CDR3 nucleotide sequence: TGTGCCAGCAGCGCTAGGGACCCCCGTTACCAAGAGACCCAGTACTTC. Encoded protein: CASSARDPRYQETQYF. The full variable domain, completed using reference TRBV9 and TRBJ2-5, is DSGVTQTPKHLITATGQRVTLRCSPRSGDLSVYWYQQSLDQGLQFLIQYYNGEERAKGNILERFSAQQFPDLHSELNLSSLELGDSALYFCASSARDPRYQETQYFGPGTRLLVL.

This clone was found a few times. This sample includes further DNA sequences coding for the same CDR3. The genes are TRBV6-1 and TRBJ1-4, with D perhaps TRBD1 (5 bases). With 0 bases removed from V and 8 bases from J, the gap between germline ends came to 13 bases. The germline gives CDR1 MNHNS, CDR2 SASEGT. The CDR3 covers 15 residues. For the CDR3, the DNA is TGTGCCAGCAGTGAAGCGCGCGGGGGTGTGGAAAAACTGTTTTTT. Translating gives CASSEARGGVEKLFF.

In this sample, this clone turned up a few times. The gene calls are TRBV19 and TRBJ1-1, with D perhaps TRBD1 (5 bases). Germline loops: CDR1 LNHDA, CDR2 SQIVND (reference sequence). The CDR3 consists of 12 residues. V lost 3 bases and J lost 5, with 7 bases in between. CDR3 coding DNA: TGTGCCAGTAGTATCCAGGGAACTGAAGCTTTCTTT. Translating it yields CASSIQGTEAFF.

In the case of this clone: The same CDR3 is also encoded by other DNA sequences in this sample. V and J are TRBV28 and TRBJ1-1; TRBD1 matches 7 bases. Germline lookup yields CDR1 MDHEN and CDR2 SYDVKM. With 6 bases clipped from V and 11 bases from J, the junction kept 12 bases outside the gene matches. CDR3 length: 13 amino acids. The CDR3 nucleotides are TGTGCCAGCAGGCAACAACAGGGGTTATCTGCTTTCTTT. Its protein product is CASRQQQGLSAFF.